This is a list of T cell receptor beta chains from one sample in a study of preoperative IRX-2 immunotherapy in early breast cancer. The method was immunoSEQ multiplex PCR; TCRdb's version includes in-frame clones alone and lacks a portion of them. The sample has around 28,000 clones; around 90% are singletons. This material was obtained from a patient treated with IRX-2 immunotherapy. The receptors stem from a human donor with breast cancer. Both conserved end residues are part of each CDR3. A D gene is named only where the DNA matches it firmly. Clone sizes are given selectively: once, few, many, or a class where the clone is expanded.

size	D	J	V	CDR3	DNA
NA	NA	TRBJ1-1	TRBV15	CATSRVEGYWTEAFF	TGTGCCACCAGCAGAGTCGAGGGATATTGGACTGAAGCTTTCTTT
NA	NA	TRBJ1-5	TRBV5-1	CASSGGDNQPQHF	TGCGCCAGCAGTGGGGGGGACAATCAGCCCCAGCATTTT
NA	NA	TRBJ2-2	TRBV18	CASSPRDGITGELFF	TGTGCCAGCTCACCCCGGGACGGAATCACCGGGGAGCTGTTTTTT
few	TRBD2	TRBJ2-7	TRBV20-1	CSARRERGYF	TGCAGTGCTAGGCGGGAGAGGGGGTACTTC
NA	TRBD1	TRBJ1-6	TRBV19	CASSIATGRRRNSPLHF	TGTGCCAGTAGTATAGCGACAGGGAGGAGGAGGAATTCACCCCTCCACTTT
NA	TRBD2	TRBJ2-1	TRBV5-6	CASSKNSGRSEFF	TGTGCCAGCAGCAAAAATAGCGGGAGGTCGGAGTTCTTC
NA	NA	TRBJ2-5	TRBV28	CASSLPGTTGETQYF	TGTGCCAGCAGTTTGCCGGGGACAACGGGAGAGACCCAGTACTTC
NA	TRBD1	TRBJ2-6	TRBV5-4	CASIPKGVGQGFSGANVLTF	TGTGCCAGCATTCCCAAGGGGGTGGGACAGGGGTTTTCTGGGGCCAACGTCCTGACTTTC
NA	TRBD1	TRBJ1-1	TRBV5-4	CASSLVGQGAMNTEAFF	TGTGCCAGCAGCTTGGTGGGACAGGGGGCCATGAACACTGAAGCTTTCTTT
NA	NA	TRBJ1-2	TRBV25-1	CASSEGLYGYTF	TGTGCCAGCAGTGAGGGGTTATATGGCTACACCTTC
NA	TRBD2	TRBJ2-7	TRBV27	CASSPLAGGPWEQYF	TGTGCCAGCAGTCCTCTCGCGGGGGGGCCCTGGGAGCAGTACTTC
once	TRBD2	TRBJ2-1	TRBV5-1	CASSPRLAGVDEQFF	TGCGCCAGCAGCCCTAGACTAGCGGGAGTGGATGAGCAGTTCTTC
once	NA	TRBJ2-7	TRBV7-6	CASSPTSSYEQYF	TGTGCCAGCAGCCCGACGTCCTCCTACGAGCAGTACTTC
NA	NA	TRBJ1-5	TRBV28	CAALRVPHQPQHF	TGTGCCGCCCTCAGAGTTCCCCATCAGCCCCAGCATTTT
NA	TRBD1	TRBJ2-5	TRBV5-4	CASRKGGGQETQYF	TGTGCCAGCAGGAAAGGGGGCGGCCAAGAGACCCAGTACTTC
few	TRBD1	TRBJ2-3	TRBV7-9	CASSRDRGHLTQYF	TGTGCCAGCAGTAGGGACAGGGGGCATCTTACGCAGTATTTT
NA	NA	TRBJ2-7	TRBV6-4	CASSDSRYEQYF	TGTGCCAGCAGTGACTCTCGATACGAGCAGTACTTC
NA	NA	TRBJ1-2	TRBV5-1	CASSTQADYGYTF	TGCGCCAGCAGCACACAGGCTGACTATGGCTACACCTTC
NA	TRBD1	TRBJ2-2	TRBV11-3	CASSSGQGAPMNTGELFF	TGTGCCAGCAGCTCGGGACAGGGGGCCCCGATGAACACCGGGGAGCTGTTTTTT
NA	TRBD2	TRBJ2-5	TRBV7-9	CASTVGLAETQYF	TGTGCCAGCACCGTGGGACTAGCGGAGACCCAGTACTTC
medium-sized	TRBD2	TRBJ2-1	TRBV15	CATSREREYNEQFF	TGTGCCACCAGCAGAGAGCGGGAGTACAATGAGCAGTTCTTC
NA	NA	TRBJ2-1	TRBV21-1	CASSKRSRVYNEQFF	TGTGCCAGCAGCAAAAGAAGCAGGGTCTACAATGAGCAGTTCTTC